This T cell receptor beta chain was captured in a study of sequential checkpoint blockade in melanoma. As for the study in general: Patients were randomized 1:1 to nivolumab-then-ipilimumab or ipilimumab-then-nivolumab first-line. Both treatment sequences were followed by maintenance nivolumab.

Treatment described: randomized to nivolumab then ipilimumab (arm A) or the reverse (arm B). PBMC sorting kept live CD3+CD8+ cells without CD19 or CD56. Libraries were prepared by immunoSEQ multiplex PCR; TCRdb keeps only in-frame clonotypes and omits some of them. The sample includes about 40,000 clones, 86% seen only once; the top ten take around 12%. The germline V gene encodes CDR1 MNHEY and CDR2 SVGAGI. Unmatched junction bases numbered 10, after V lost 6 bases and J lost 5 bases. This CDR3 has 15 residues. The chain recombines TRBV6-5 with TRBJ2-1; TRBD2 aligns across 7 bases. The sequencing here drew on CD8+ T cells sorted from blood (inferred from file names), taken from a patient given nivolumab and ipilimumab in sequence. The sequence was collected from a human donor with melanoma. DNA for the CDR3: TGTGCCAGCAGCCCTGTGACTAGCAGCAACAATGAGCAGTTCTTC. Amino acids: CASSPVTSSNNEQFF.